This record looks at one T cell receptor (beta chain) sequence and its context. The deep-level immunoSEQ assay was used. Once extracted for a subset, genomic DNA was divided evenly among several immunoSEQ plates. The method was immunoSEQ multiplex PCR; TCRdb's version includes in-frame clones alone and lacks a portion of them. The table records under 1 million clones, around 93% of them present only once. The data derive from a study of shared clonotypes between healthy human individuals. Germline CDR1 and CDR2: SQVTM and ANQGSEA. V lost 4 bases to trimming and J lost 3 bases, with 16 bases between them. The length of the CDR3 is 14 residues. CD8 cells regarded as naive lacked CD45RO, were positively chosen for CCR7, and omitted terminally differentiated effector memory CD45RA+ cells.

This receptor was taken from a man aged 30 to 39 in good health. V gene TRBV29-1 combines with J gene TRBJ2-7; the D gene is possibly TRBD2 (6 bases). The sample was naive CD8+ T cells sorted from blood. In nucleotides, the CDR3 is TGCAGCGTTGTTTTAGGACTAAGTGTCTACGAGCAGTACTTC. Translating gives CSVVLGLSVYEQYF.